This TCR beta chain derives from a study of OX40 agonist ivuxolimab in advanced cancers. Overall study results and limits: The CD4+ and CD8+ T cells in the blood had expanded clonally by week 6 at 0.1 to 3.0 mg/kg. Relatively little clonal expansion, among the lowest observed, appeared in partial responders at 0.1-3.0 mg/kg.

The repertoire was sequenced with immunoSEQ multiplex PCR; TCRdb's copy has only in-frame clones and lacks some. The table shows 65,000 to 95,000 clones, with more than 80% occurring only once. This CDR3 region has 13 residues. Germline V gene sequence: CDR1 SGHTA, CDR2 FQGTGA. V gave up 1 base and J gave up 1 base, with 4 bases separating them. Regarding this clone: No antigen is known for it.

The V gene is TRBV7-3, the J gene TRBJ2-5; the D is unclear. This clonotype originated in an adult with an advanced solid tumor such as melanoma, head and neck, liver or kidney cancer. The specimen was CD4+ or CD8+ T cells sorted from blood, collected in a trial of the OX40 agonist ivuxolimab. CDR3 protein: CASSLIGQETQYF. Written as DNA, the CDR3 is TGTGCCAGCAGCTTAATCGGCCAAGAGACCCAGTACTTC.